This paragraph reports one T cell receptor (beta chain). It lacks a known antigen. No base qualities exist here, and no much larger clone lies one base off it. The CDR3 sequence holds 15 residues, the cysteine and phenylalanine included. Here the CDR3 DNA is all that survives: 45 bases in frame from base 1. V and J are trimmed by 6 bases and 0 bases, and the gene matches miss 3 bases of the junction. Via the germline V gene (reference sequence), CDR1 is LNHDA and CDR2 SQIVND. Library preparation used the immunoSEQ multiplex PCR assay. The multiplex PCR relied on a mix of 60 forward primers for TCR Vbeta segments and 13 reverse primers for TCR Jbeta segments. The CDR3 region of rearranged TCR beta genes was amplified from genomic DNA with a multiplex PCR assay. Amplified TCR beta libraries were sequenced as 87-base-pair reads on the Illumina HiSeq System. The authors processed their data as follows. In a later analysis, roughly 80 million unique TCR beta chains were counted across the 690 or so repertoires, and roughly 11 million of these chains were shared by at least two donors. A nearest-neighbor algorithm error-corrected the raw reads and collapsed the reads into unique sequences, merging closely related sequences to remove PCR and sequencing errors. To assign V, D and J gene segments, CDR3 sequences were aligned to IMGT reference sequences. For a sequence to be retained, a match of at least six nucleotides was required to both a V gene segment and a J gene segment. A rearrangement counted as productive if the CDR3 had no stop codons and remained in frame with V and J, and every other rearrangement counted as non-productive. Following IMGT convention, CDR3 was defined as the stretch from the second conserved V-encoded cysteine up to the conserved J-encoded phenylalanine. The earlier analysis of roughly 590 of the donors excluded sequences that lacked an unambiguous match to a single V gene segment. An earlier analysis of over 450 of the donors classified V segments as functional when productive rearrangements were above 56.7% and as segregating when the standard deviation between donors was above 5%. To diagnose cytomegalovirus status from the catalog of TCR beta chain sequences, a statistical classification framework was built. A later analysis assigned V and J genes by comparing TCR nucleotide sequences with IMGT/GENE-DB human TR gene sequences. Using the TCRdist pipeline, a later analysis assigned CDR3 sequences along with most-parsimonious VDJ recombination scenarios. In a later analysis, each TCR beta chain was defined by its CDR3 amino acid sequence together with its V-gene family, and reads without a unique V-gene family were excluded. In a later analysis, a few hundred highly shared, low-generation-probability nucleotide sequences were removed to address suspected cross-contamination and a sequencing artifact. In a later analysis, a clonal expansion index for each public chain was calculated from normalized within-repertoire ranks of inferred template counts. In a later analysis, generation probabilities were computed with a VDJ recombination model fitted to out-of-frame rearrangements, and the resulting probabilities were checked against IGoR. Hypergeometric tests were used in a later analysis to score TCR-TCR, TCR-HLA and TCR-CMV co-occurrence, with a repertoire-size bias correction applied to the TCR pairs. To estimate false discovery rates, a later analysis permuted the HLA or CMV assignments 20 times. In a later analysis, co-occurring TCRs were grouped with DBSCAN, and TCRdist sequence similarity was added when clustering was performed within HLA-allele-positive subsets. For co-occurrence clustering, repertoires with fewer than 30,000 or more than 120,000 public chains were excluded, along with a handful of repertoires with anomalous nucleotide sharing. TCRdb re-hosts the immuneACCESS table, in-frame sequences only. Its copies lack some clones; in the studies checked, an unresolved V gene accounts for under half of them, and the cause for the rest is not known. Clone size and the V and J calls come from that table; the DNA yielded D and trimming. For this sample the table gives approximately 180,000 clones, of which around three quarters were detected only once. 1.5% to 2% of the sample goes to the ten largest clones.

The cohort was made up of under 800 healthy bone marrow donors. At the time of sampling, every cohort member was nominally healthy, though immune exposures that went unrecorded were likely present. The donor tested CMV seronegative and was one of the 352 seronegative cohort members. Each donor provided a peripheral blood sample, and peripheral blood mononuclear cells were used for TCR beta sequencing. The Qiagen DNeasy Blood Extraction Kit was used to extract genomic DNA from the blood cell samples. The sample comes from a study of cytomegalovirus exposure and HLA in healthy donors listed by TCRdb under 2017. Background for the entire study: According to an earlier analysis of several hundred of the donors, about 179 million T cells yielded roughly 110 million unique TCR beta sequences and more than 250 Gb of sequence data. An early release covering 500 to 750 HLA-typed donors comprised roughly 300 gigabases of sequencing data and around 80 million unique TCR sequences. Of the 300 to 500 genotyped donors, 75% to 85% were placed in the genetic ancestry cluster associated with self-reported Caucasian donors. The aim of the study was to test whether cataloging public T cell receptors could identify signatures of past pathogen exposure. The study profiled the T cell repertoires of hundreds of subjects by immunosequencing and related them to cytomegalovirus serostatus. In addition to the first cohort of 650 to 750 subjects, a separate validation cohort of 120 different subjects was used. To predict cytomegalovirus infection status, the study combined high-throughput TCR immunosequencing, statistical association of individual TCRs with disease status, and machine learning. A later analysis re-examined previously published TCR beta repertoires from roughly 650 donors and added high-resolution HLA genotyping to investigate patterns of TCR occurrence. In the later analysis, no new phenotypic data were used to find candidate immune exposures; instead, reliance was placed on TCR beta sequences and their occurrence across donors. In an earlier analysis of 500 to 650 of the donors, high-throughput TCR beta sequencing was used to judge whether each TCR beta V gene segment behaved as functional or pseudogenic. Donor age, sex, ethnicity and CMV serostatus were collected together with the repertoire data. Genome-wide SNP genotypes for about 55% of the 666 donors were used in a later genetic analysis, which treated that subset as a discovery cohort. Every repertoire in the discovery cohort had been generated on one and the same sequencing platform. Class I and class II HLA loci were covered by the typing at four-digit resolution. Typing coverage varied by locus: about 629-630 donors for A, B, C, DRB1 and DQB1; about 520 for DQA1; approximately 570 for DPA1; 400 to 480 for DPB1. About 5 DR-DQ haplotypes were handled as single units for association and clustering, since linkage in the cohort was strong. On average, around 240,000 unique TCR beta nucleotide sequences were sequenced per donor among some 420 genotyped donors of the cohort, with roughly 18% of those sequences being non-productive.

The research as a whole found: Linkage disequilibrium might explain the correlated functional status among segregating V segments, but an unknown experimental factor could not be ruled out. A few of the identified cytomegalovirus-associated TCR beta chains were confirmed in vitro to be specific for cytomegalovirus antigens. The classifier was reported to diagnose cytomegalovirus status with high specificity and sensitivity in both the original and validation cohorts. Compared with equally common non-associated chains, HLA-associated TCR beta chains in a later analysis were more clonally expanded and had lower generation probabilities. Most TCR sequences were observed very rarely across donors, whereas some public TCRs were present in many individuals. Assigning TCR associations to individual alleles was difficult when HLA alleles, especially DR and DQ, strongly co-occurred. At a false discovery rate of 0.05, a later analysis linked around 15,000 TCR beta sequences to specific HLA alleles. An earlier analysis of approximately 600 of the donors showed that most TCR beta V segments appeared in productive rearrangements either about 87% or about 30% of the time, which broadly matched IMGT annotations. The only immune exposure information available for the cohort was CMV serostatus. A cluster of highly shared sequence variants was judged likely to be a technical artifact of the sequencing pipeline. Only TCR beta chains were sequenced in this cohort, and the absence of alpha or paired-chain data limited detectable features. The presence/absence analyses assumed that sequencing depth was roughly uniform across donors, and that assumption may not be true. A further reported finding was that TCR beta sequences accurately predicted the HLA-A and HLA-B alleles for most subjects in the first cohort. The earlier analysis of approximately 540 of the donors excluded roughly 17 rarely observed V segments, including chromosome 9 orphons, because counts were too low. HLA typing was unavailable for some donors at each locus, so association tests used only the typed subset. The authors suggested that the approach could potentially be generalized to other disease states and immunological phenotypes. According to a later analysis, parvovirus B19, influenza, CMV and Epstein-Barr virus appeared linked to several top co-occurrence clusters. In a later analysis, the rate of TCR association differed among HLA loci, with DRB1 alleles having the most associated TCRs and HLA-C alleles having the fewest. In a later analysis, most CMV-associated TCR beta chains were found to appear HLA-restricted, with HLA associations seemingly driven largely by CMV exposure. In the study, about 150 TCR beta chains were listed as associated with cytomegalovirus. An association between a missense DCLRE1C variant and V-gene and J-gene trimming of TCR beta chains was found in a later genetic analysis and replicated in an independent cohort. In a later genetic analysis, fewer N-insertions in productive TCRs were reported among donors in an Asian-associated ancestry cluster than the roughly 700-donor mean. Because the 87-base-pair reads could not distinguish some IMGT-functional V segments, including TRBV6-2 and TRBV6-3, those segments were excluded.

The sequencing input was PBMCs. This receptor chain uses TRBV19 and TRBJ1-3; TRBD1 lines up with 9 middle nucleotides. The source of this sequence is a woman younger than 45 in good health and CMV-seronegative. The CDR3 protein: CASRLQGASGNTIYF. The nucleotide sequence is TGTGCCAGTAGGCTACAGGGGGCCTCTGGAAACACCATATATTTT.